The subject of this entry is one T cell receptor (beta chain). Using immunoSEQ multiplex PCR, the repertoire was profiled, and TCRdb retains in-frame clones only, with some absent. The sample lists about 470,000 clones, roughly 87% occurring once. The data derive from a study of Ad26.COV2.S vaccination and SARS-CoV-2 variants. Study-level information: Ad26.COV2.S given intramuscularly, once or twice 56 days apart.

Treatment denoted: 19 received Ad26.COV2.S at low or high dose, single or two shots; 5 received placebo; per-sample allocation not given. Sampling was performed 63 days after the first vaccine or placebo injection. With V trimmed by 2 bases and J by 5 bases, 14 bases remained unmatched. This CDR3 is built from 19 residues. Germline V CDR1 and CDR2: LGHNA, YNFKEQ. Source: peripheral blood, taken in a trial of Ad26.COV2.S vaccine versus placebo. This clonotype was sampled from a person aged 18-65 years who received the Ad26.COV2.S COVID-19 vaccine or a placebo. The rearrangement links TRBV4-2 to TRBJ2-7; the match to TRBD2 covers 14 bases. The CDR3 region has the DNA TGTGCCAGCAGCCAATCCGGGACTAGCGGGAGTCCTCCGTCGGACGAGCAGTACTTC. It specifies CASSQSGTSGSPPSDEQYF.